The next 7 T cell receptor beta chains were all read from a single sample in a study of blood T cell repertoires in COVID-19. Method: immunoSEQ multiplex PCR; TCRdb's copy keeps in-frame clones and lacks some. The repertoire includes 210,000 or so clones, approximately 86% of them detected once, and 1.5% sits in the top ten. Sample: peripheral blood. The receptor source for this set is a man in his late teens or twenties with active or convalescent COVID-19.

The CDR3 here is CASSSSGKPKNIQYF. The CDR3 DNA sequence: TGTGCCAGCAGCTCAAGCGGGAAACCCAAAAACATTCAGTACTTC. The chain employs TRBV13 and TRBJ2-4; 7 bases map to TRBD2. Germline-derived CDR1 and CDR2 are PRHDT and FYEKMQ (reference sequence). This CDR3 region has 15 residues. Unmatched junction bases numbered 5, after V lost 4 bases and J lost 2 bases.

This chain links TRBV30 with TRBJ2-7; D uncertain. Trimming stripped 4 bases from V and 4 bases from J, with 17 bases between. This CDR3 spans 14 amino acids. The germline V gene encodes CDR1 GTSNPN and CDR2 SVGIG (reference sequence). The CDR3 sequence: CAWTPNEILYEQYF. CDR3 in DNA: TGTGCCTGGACCCCTAACGAAATCCTTTACGAGCAGTACTTC.

This clone appeared a few times. This chain joins TRBV13 and TRBJ2-3, with TRBD2 matching over 13 bases. V lost 0 bases, J lost 4 bases, and 13 bases stayed unmatched. This CDR3 is 20 amino acids long. Germline V lookup: CDR1 PRHDT, CDR2 FYEKMQ (reference sequence). This CDR3 reads CASSLGRRTSGRGAPDTQYF. The CDR3 DNA reads TGTGCCAGCAGCTTAGGCCGTCGGACTAGCGGGAGAGGAGCGCCAGATACGCAGTATTTT. Full variable domain (outside the CDR3, taken from reference TRBV13 and TRBJ2-3): AAGVIQSPRHLIKEKRETATLKCYPIPRHDTVYWYQQGPGQDPQFLISFYEKMQSDKGSIPDRFSAQQFSDYHSELNMSSLELGDSALYFCASSLGRRTSGRGAPDTQYFGPGTRLTVL.

This chain joins TRBV30 and TRBJ2-1, with D maybe TRBD2 (6 bases). Germline assignment: CDR1 GTSNPN and CDR2 SVGIG (reference sequence). This CDR3 has 14 residues. The germline V and J ends were trimmed by 3 bases and 7 bases, with 16 bases remaining between them. CDR3 protein: CAWSSETSGNEQFF. Here the CDR3 DNA reads TGTGCCTGGAGCTCAGAGACTAGTGGAAATGAGCAGTTCTTC. Drawing the rest from reference TRBV30 and TRBJ2-1, the complete variable domain is SQTIHQWPATLVQPVGSPLSLECTVEGTSNPNLYWYRQAAGRGLQLLFYSVGIGQISSEVPQNLSASRPQDRQFILSSKKLLLSDSGFYLCAWSSETSGNEQFFGPGTRLTVL.

This chain uses TRBV30 with TRBJ1-3; D call uncertain. Germline loops: CDR1 GTSNPN, CDR2 SVGIG (reference sequence). The CDR3 loop spans 11 amino acids. V was clipped by 2 bases and J by 5 bases, with 4 bases between them. The CDR3 DNA sequence: TGTGCCTGGAGTTCAAGAAACACCATATATTTT. Residues: CAWSSRNTIYF.

This clone was observed once. The chain recombines TRBV7-2 with TRBJ2-7; 11 positions match TRBD1. V was pared by 5 bases and J by 7 bases, with 4 bases of the junction left unmatched. Per the germline V gene, CDR1 is SGHTA and CDR2 is FQGNSA. The CDR3 has 13 amino acids. The CDR3 sequence: CASSGQGAGEQYF. The DNA of the CDR3 is TGTGCCAGCAGCGGACAGGGGGCGGGTGAGCAGTACTTC.

V usage is TRBV27 and J usage is TRBJ2-1, with 9 nucleotides matching TRBD1. The ends lost 8 bases at V and 1 base at J; junction bases unmatched: 15. The CDR3 contains 18 residues. CDR1 is MNHEY, CDR2 SMNVEV, per germline (reference sequence). The CDR3 sequence: CASCPGQGLSVSYNEQFF. The CDR3 DNA reads TGTGCCAGCTGCCCGGGACAGGGTTTATCGGTGTCCTACAATGAGCAGTTCTTC.